These 8 T cell receptor beta chains came from one sample sequenced in a study of graft-versus-host responses after intestinal transplantation. Profiled with immunoSEQ multiplex PCR; TCRdb holds only in-frame clones, not every one. Of 15,000 to 20,000 clones in the sample, 83% were seen once. Tissue from the graft was processed to free its intraepithelial and lamina propria lymphocytes. The sample was ileum tissue, taken around 580 days after intestinal transplantation. The receptors derive from a human patient who received an intestinal transplant, so some T cells may come from the graft donor.

The J gene is TRBJ2-1, the V gene TRBV19; maybe TRBD1 (6 bases). The CDR3 is 13 amino acids. In germline, CDR1 is LNHDA, CDR2 SQIVND (reference sequence). V shed 2 bases and J shed 8 bases, with 10 bases lying between them. The chain's CDR3 is CASSIPSGDEQFF. For the CDR3, the DNA is TGTGCCAGTAGTATACCCTCAGGGGATGAGCAGTTCTTC.

A few counts support this clone. This chain joins TRBV2 and TRBJ1-2; possibly TRBD1 for D (6 bases). The CDR3 is 13 amino acids. Per germline, CDR1 SNHLY and CDR2 FYNNEI. Trimming removed 2 bases at V and 8 bases at J, with 12 bases between. CDR3 loop: CASSEPQGDGYTF. CDR3 in DNA: TGTGCCAGCAGTGAACCACAGGGAGACGGCTACACCTTC.

This clone appeared once. The rearrangement links TRBV11-3 to TRBJ2-5; 7 nucleotides line up with TRBD1. In germline, CDR1 is SGHNT, CDR2 YENEEA. The CDR3 totals 13 residues. V trimming: 9 bases; J trimming: 4 bases; junction bases outside the gene matches: 8. CDR3 in amino acids: CASRRGGTETQYF. CDR3 nucleotide sequence: TGTGCCAGTAGGAGAGGGGGCACAGAGACCCAGTACTTC.

This clone was observed a single time. The V gene is TRBV29-1, the J gene TRBJ1-5; D possibly corresponds to TRBD1 (5 bases). The V gene lost 8 bases and the J gene lost 4 bases, with 21 bases spanning the gap. Germline CDR1 reads SQVTM; CDR2 reads ANQGSEA. The CDR3 loop spans 15 amino acids. Written as DNA, the CDR3 is TGCAGCCCCAGCCCCCTAGGGGTAGGTAATCAGCCCCAGCATTTT. Translated: CSPSPLGVGNQPQHF.

The chain employs TRBV6-5 and TRBJ2-2, with 7 bases fitting TRBD1. CDR3 length equals 14 residues. Germline loops: CDR1 MNHEY, CDR2 SVGAGI. The junction had 4 bases not matched to a gene; V was cut back by 5 bases and J by 4 bases. The CDR3 sequence is CASSRQGSTGELFF. Written as DNA, the CDR3 is TGTGCCAGCAGTAGACAGGGTTCCACCGGGGAGCTGTTTTTT.

The V gene is TRBV5-1, the J gene TRBJ2-5; D uncertain. Trimming took off 2 bases at V and 1 base at J, with 6 bases between the two ends. The CDR3 contains 13 residues. Germline V gene sequence: CDR1 SGHRS, CDR2 YFSETQ. This chain's CDR3 is CASSLASQETQYF. The CDR3 bases are TGCGCCAGCAGCTTAGCCAGCCAAGAGACCCAGTACTTC.

The chain employs TRBV30 and TRBJ1-3; TRBD1 might be the D (5 bases). This CDR3 has 19 amino acids. Trimming took off 4 bases at V and 0 bases at J, with 25 bases between the two ends. Per the germline V gene, CDR1 is GTSNPN and CDR2 is SVGIG (reference sequence). CDR3 residues: CAWIPSPITGRLSGNTIYF. In nucleotides, the CDR3 is TGTGCCTGGATCCCCTCGCCGATTACGGGACGTCTCTCTGGAAACACCATATATTTT. Filled out from reference TRBV30 and TRBJ1-3, the complete variable domain reads SQTIHQWPATLVQPVGSPLSLECTVEGTSNPNLYWYRQAAGRGLQLLFYSVGIGQISSEVPQNLSASRPQDRQFILSSKKLLLSDSGFYLCAWIPSPITGRLSGNTIYFGEGSWLTVV.

The J gene is TRBJ2-5, the V gene TRBV7-6, with 7 bases fitting TRBD1. The better agreement between TRBJ2-7 and the DNA end casts doubt on the J call. The germline gives CDR1 SGHVS, CDR2 FNYEAQ. This CDR3 spans 14 amino acids. The CDR3 reads CASTIPLTGYEQYF. The CDR3 DNA reads TGTGCCAGCACCATACCCCTGACAGGGTACGAGCAGTACTTC.